A selection of T cell receptor beta chains follows, all from one sample in a study of T cell responses to AZD1222 COVID-19 vaccine. Using immunoSEQ multiplex PCR, the repertoire was profiled, and TCRdb retains in-frame clones only, with some absent. The sample has some 130,000 clones, more than 75% seen once; the top ten hold approximately 4%. The specimen was peripheral blood, collected on day 0 of AZD1222 vaccination. The receptors originated from an adult in good health. The CDR3 runs from the conserved cysteine through the conserved F or W. D genes are given only for firm matches. Clone size is stated in some rows and not others, as once, few, many or a class when expanded.

V	D	size	J	CDR3	DNA
TRBV10-3	NA	once	TRBJ1-1	CAISEERFSGGAFF	TGTGCCATCAGTGAGGAGAGGTTCAGTGGGGGAGCTTTCTTT
TRBV19	NA	NA	TRBJ1-1	CASRQDSSTEAFF	TGTGCCAGTAGGCAGGACTCTTCCACTGAAGCTTTCTTT
TRBV11-3	NA	NA	TRBJ1-1	CASSSKGGYTEAFF	TGTGCCAGCAGCTCGAAGGGGGGGTACACTGAAGCTTTCTTT
TRBV6-1	NA	once	TRBJ2-7	CASSGVNRNPTYEQYF	TGTGCCAGCAGTGGGGTCAACAGGAACCCGACCTACGAGCAGTACTTC
TRBV28	NA	NA	TRBJ1-1	CASSTRTDQAFF	TGTGCCAGCAGTACAAGGACAGATCAAGCTTTCTTT
TRBV7-2	TRBD1	NA	TRBJ2-7	CASSLDGTGSYEQYF	TGTGCCAGCAGCTTAGATGGGACAGGCTCCTACGAGCAGTACTTC
TRBV2	TRBD1	NA	TRBJ1-6	CASRYRGLGSPLHF	TGTGCCAGCAGGTACAGGGGCCTAGGTTCACCCCTCCACTTT
TRBV5-1	NA	NA	TRBJ1-3	CASSLGFGNTIYF	TGCGCCAGCAGCTTGGGATTTGGAAACACCATATATTTT
TRBV6-1	NA	NA	TRBJ1-2	CASSEQDTYGYTF	TGTGCCAGCAGTGAGCAGGACACTTATGGCTACACCTTC
TRBV30	NA	NA	TRBJ2-7	CAWSEQTEGNYEQYF	TGTGCCTGGAGTGAGCAGACCGAGGGGAACTACGAGCAGTACTTC
TRBV15	NA	NA	TRBJ1-1	CATSRRNRDRNTEAFF	TGTGCCACCAGCAGACGTAACAGGGATAGAAACACTGAAGCTTTCTTT
TRBV28	TRBD1	NA	TRBJ1-5	CASSDRANQPQHF	TGTGCCAGCAGCGACAGGGCTAACCAGCCCCAGCATTTT
TRBV3-1/TRBV3-2	TRBD1	few	TRBJ1-5	CASSQGTGENQPQHF	TGTGCCAGCAGCCAGGGGACAGGGGAAAATCAGCCCCAGCATTTT
TRBV12-5	NA	NA	TRBJ1-2	CASGQGVGYGYTF	TGTGCTAGTGGACAAGGGGTTGGCTATGGCTACACCTTC
TRBV3-1/TRBV3-2	NA	NA	TRBJ2-2	CASRPQGGGTGELFF	TGTGCCAGCAGACCGCAGGGGGGAGGCACCGGGGAGCTGTTTTTT
TRBV28	NA	NA	TRBJ2-6	CASSGGAGLSSGANVLTF	TGTGCCAGCAGTGGGGGTGCAGGGTTAAGCTCTGGGGCCAACGTCCTGACTTTC
TRBV5-1	NA	NA	TRBJ2-3	CASSSGQLGTDTQYF	TGCGCCAGCAGCTCCGGCCAATTAGGCACAGATACGCAGTATTTT
TRBV7-9	NA	NA	TRBJ1-1	CASSRPGVVNTEAFF	TGTGCCAGCAGCCGCCCCGGGGTTGTGAACACTGAAGCTTTCTTT
TRBV7-2	NA	once	TRBJ2-5	CASSLGRTGSQETQYF	TGTGCCAGCAGCTTAGGTAGGACGGGCAGTCAAGAGACCCAGTACTTC
TRBV19	TRBD1	NA	TRBJ1-5	CASSRPTRGGNQPQHF	TGTGCCAGTTCGAGACCGACCAGGGGGGGCAATCAGCCCCAGCATTTT
TRBV15	NA	NA	TRBJ1-5	CATSRDEVGRANQPQHF	TGTGCCACCAGCAGAGATGAAGTAGGCAGGGCCAATCAGCCCCAGCATTTT
TRBV4-2	TRBD2	NA	TRBJ2-3	CASSQKRDSSGGSTDTQYF	TGTGCCAGCAGCCAAAAAAGGGATTCTAGCGGGGGGAGCACAGATACGCAGTATTTT
TRBV6-2/TRBV6-3	NA	once	TRBJ2-7	CASSYGAGPPPYEQYF	TGTGCCAGCAGTTACGGGGCTGGGCCGCCACCCTACGAGCAGTACTTC
TRBV14	NA	few	TRBJ1-1	CASSQVGGFTEAFF	TGTGCCAGCAGCCAAGTGGGAGGGTTCACTGAAGCTTTCTTT
TRBV7-2	TRBD1	NA	TRBJ1-1	CASSLSRGDTEAFF	TGTGCCAGCAGCTTATCCAGGGGGGACACTGAAGCTTTCTTT
TRBV5-1	TRBD1	NA	TRBJ2-2	CASSKGWDSQNTGELFF	TGCGCCAGCAGCAAAGGATGGGACAGTCAGAACACCGGGGAGCTGTTTTTT
TRBV5-1	NA	NA	TRBJ1-1	CASSLESSSTEAFF	TGCGCCAGCAGCTTGGAGAGCTCTAGCACTGAAGCTTTCTTT
TRBV15	TRBD1	NA	TRBJ1-2	CATSRDQKLPGQGGNTF	TGTGCCACCAGCAGAGATCAAAAACTGCCGGGACAGGGGGGGAACACCTTC
TRBV2	NA	few	TRBJ1-3	CASRVTFGPSGNTIYF	TGTGCCAGCAGGGTGACGTTCGGCCCATCTGGAAACACCATATATTTT
TRBV6-1	NA	NA	TRBJ2-1	CASSDLTGAYNEQFF	TGTGCCAGCAGTGACCTCACGGGGGCCTACAATGAGCAGTTCTTC
TRBV23-1	NA	NA	TRBJ1-4	CASSLIRANEKLFF	TGCGCCAGCAGTCTCATCCGGGCGAATGAAAAACTGTTTTTT
TRBV7-8	TRBD2	NA	TRBJ2-3	CASSSLVAGGRIDTQYF	TGTGCCAGCAGCTCCCTGGTAGCGGGGGGGAGGATAGATACGCAGTATTTT